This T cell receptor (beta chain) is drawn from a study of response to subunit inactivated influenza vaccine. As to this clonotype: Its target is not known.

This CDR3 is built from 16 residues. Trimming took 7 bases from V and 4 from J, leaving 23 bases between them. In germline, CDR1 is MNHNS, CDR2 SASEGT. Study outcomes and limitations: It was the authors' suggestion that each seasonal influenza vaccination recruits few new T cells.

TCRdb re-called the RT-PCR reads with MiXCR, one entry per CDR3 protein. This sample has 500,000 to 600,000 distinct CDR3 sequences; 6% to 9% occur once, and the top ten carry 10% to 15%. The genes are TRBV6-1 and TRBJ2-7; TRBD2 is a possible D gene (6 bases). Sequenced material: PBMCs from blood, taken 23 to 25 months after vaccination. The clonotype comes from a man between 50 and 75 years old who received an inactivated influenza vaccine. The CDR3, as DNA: TGTGCCAGCAACCCCAACTCGGGACTTTTACAATACGAGCAGTACTTC. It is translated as CASNPNSGLLQYEQYF.